This TCR beta chain was obtained from a study of OX40 agonist ivuxolimab in advanced cancers. At the level of the study: Patient treatment consisted of intravenous ivuxolimab administration every 2 weeks at 0.01 to 10 mg/kg.

Method: immunoSEQ multiplex PCR; TCRdb's copy keeps in-frame clones and lacks some. The sample carries tens of thousands of clones, 85% recorded once. Trimming shortened V by 0 bases and J by 0 bases, and 6 bases separated the two germline ends. The V gene's germline CDR1 is SGHRS and CDR2 YFSETQ. The CDR3 has 14 residues. The clonotype originates from an adult with an advanced solid tumor such as melanoma, head and neck, liver or kidney cancer. The material was CD4+ or CD8+ T cells sorted from blood, obtained in a trial of the OX40 agonist ivuxolimab. The genes are TRBV5-1 and TRBJ1-1, with D hard to call. Here the CDR3 reads CASSLGPVNTEAFF. CDR3 DNA sequence: TGCGCCAGCAGCTTGGGACCGGTGAACACTGAAGCTTTCTTT. Looking up the rest from reference TRBV5-1 and TRBJ1-1 gives the full variable domain: KAGVTQTPRYLIKTRGQQVTLSCSPISGHRSVSWYQQTPGQGLQFLFEYFSETQRNKGNFPGRFSGRQFSNSRSEMNVSTLELGDSALYLCASSLGPVNTEAFFGQGTRLTVV.